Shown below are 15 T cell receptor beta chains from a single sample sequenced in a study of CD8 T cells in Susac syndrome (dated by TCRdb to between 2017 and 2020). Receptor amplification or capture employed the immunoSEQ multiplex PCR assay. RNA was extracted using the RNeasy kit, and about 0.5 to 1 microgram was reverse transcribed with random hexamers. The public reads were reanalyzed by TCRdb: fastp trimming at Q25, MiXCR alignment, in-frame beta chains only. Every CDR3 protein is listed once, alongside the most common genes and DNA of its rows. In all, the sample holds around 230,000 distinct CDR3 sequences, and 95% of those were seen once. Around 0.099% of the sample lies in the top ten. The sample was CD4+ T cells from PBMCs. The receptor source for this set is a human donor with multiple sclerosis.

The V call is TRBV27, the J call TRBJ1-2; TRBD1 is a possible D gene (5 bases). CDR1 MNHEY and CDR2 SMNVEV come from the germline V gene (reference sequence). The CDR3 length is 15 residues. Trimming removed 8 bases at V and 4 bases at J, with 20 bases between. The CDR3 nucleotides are TGTGCCAGCCGTAGCTCTAGTTGGGACTTCTATGGCTACACCTTC. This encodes CASRSSSWDFYGYTF.

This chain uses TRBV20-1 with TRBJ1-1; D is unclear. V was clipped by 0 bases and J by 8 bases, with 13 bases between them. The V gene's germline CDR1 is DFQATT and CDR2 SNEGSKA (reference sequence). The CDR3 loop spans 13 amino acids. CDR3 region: CSARDWRDLEAFF. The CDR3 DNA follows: TGCAGTGCTAGAGATTGGCGCGACTTGGAAGCTTTCTTT.

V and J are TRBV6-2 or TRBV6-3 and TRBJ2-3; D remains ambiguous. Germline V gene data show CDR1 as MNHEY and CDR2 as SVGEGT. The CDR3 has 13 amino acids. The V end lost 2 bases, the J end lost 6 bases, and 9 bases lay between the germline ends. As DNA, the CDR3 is TGTGCCAGCAGTTACGTCTTGCGGGATACGCAGTATTTT. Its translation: CASSYVLRDTQYF.

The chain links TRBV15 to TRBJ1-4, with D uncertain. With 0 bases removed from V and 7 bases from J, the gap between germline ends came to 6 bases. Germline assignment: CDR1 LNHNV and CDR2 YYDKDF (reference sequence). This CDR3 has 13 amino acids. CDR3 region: CATSRDVGEKLFF. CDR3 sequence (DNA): TGTGCCACCAGCAGAGATGTCGGTGAAAAACTGTTTTTT. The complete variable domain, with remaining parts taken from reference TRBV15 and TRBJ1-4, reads DAMVIQNPRYQVTQFGKPVTLSCSQTLNHNVMYWYQQKSSQAPKLLFHYYDKDFNNEADTPDNFQSRRPNTSFCFLDIRSPGLGDTAMYLCATSRDVGEKLFFGSGTQLSVL.

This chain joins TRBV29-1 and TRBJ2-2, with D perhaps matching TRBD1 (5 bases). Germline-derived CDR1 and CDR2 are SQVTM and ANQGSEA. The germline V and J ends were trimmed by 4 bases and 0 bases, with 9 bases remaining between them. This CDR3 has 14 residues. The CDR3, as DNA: TGCAGCGTTGGAAGGGGCCCGAACACCGGGGAGCTGTTTTTT. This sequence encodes CSVGRGPNTGELFF.

The CDR3 loop reads CSARDQLAAREQFF. CDR3 nucleotides: TGCAGTGCTAGAGATCAACTAGCGGCGCGTGAGCAGTTCTTC. V and J are TRBV20-1 and TRBJ2-1, with TRBD2 matching 8 bases. V dropped 0 bases and J dropped 9; count of bases not matched to a gene: 7. This CDR3 spans 14 amino acids. Germline loops: CDR1 DFQATT, CDR2 SNEGSKA (reference sequence).

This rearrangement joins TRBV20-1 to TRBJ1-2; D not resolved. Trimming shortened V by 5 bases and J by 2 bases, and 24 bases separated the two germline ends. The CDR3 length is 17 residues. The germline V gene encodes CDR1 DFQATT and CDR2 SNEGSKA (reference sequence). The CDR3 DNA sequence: TGCAGTGCTGGAAAAGCCAAGGAAGGCCTTAAAAACTATGGCTACACCTTC. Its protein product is CSAGKAKEGLKNYGYTF.

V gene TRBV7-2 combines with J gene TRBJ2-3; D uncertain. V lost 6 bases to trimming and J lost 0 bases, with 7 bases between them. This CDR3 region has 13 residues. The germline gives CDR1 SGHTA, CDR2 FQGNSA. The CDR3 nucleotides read TGTGCCAGCAGGTTTCCGAGCACAGATACGCAGTATTTT. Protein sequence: CASRFPSTDTQYF. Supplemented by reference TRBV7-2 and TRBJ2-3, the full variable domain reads GAGVSQSPSNKVTEKGKDVELRCDPISGHTALYWYRQSLGQGLEFLIYFQGNSAPDKSGLPSDRFSAERTGGSVSTLTIQRTQQEDSAVYLCASRFPSTDTQYFGPGTRLTVL.

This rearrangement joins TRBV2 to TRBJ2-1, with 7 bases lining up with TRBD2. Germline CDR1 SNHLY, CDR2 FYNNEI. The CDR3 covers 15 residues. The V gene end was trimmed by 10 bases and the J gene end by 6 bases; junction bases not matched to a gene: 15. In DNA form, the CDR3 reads TGTGCCACCTCTCGGGGGACTAATCCCTTCAATGAGCAGTTCTTC. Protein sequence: CATSRGTNPFNEQFF.

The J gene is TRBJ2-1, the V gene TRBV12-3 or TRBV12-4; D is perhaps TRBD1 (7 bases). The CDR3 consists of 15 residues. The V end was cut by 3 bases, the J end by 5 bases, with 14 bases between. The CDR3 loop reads CASSFGGQKNNEQFF. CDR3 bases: TGTGCCAGCAGTTTCGGGGGACAGAAAAACAATGAGCAGTTCTTC.

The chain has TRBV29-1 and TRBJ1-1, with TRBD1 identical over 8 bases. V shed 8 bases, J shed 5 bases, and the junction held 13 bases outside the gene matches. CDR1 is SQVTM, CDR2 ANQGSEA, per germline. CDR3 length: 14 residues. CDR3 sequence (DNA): TGCAGCCACACCCGGAACAGGGGGGGGACTGAAGCTTTCTTT. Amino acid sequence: CSHTRNRGGTEAFF.

CDR3 nucleotide sequence: TGTGCCAGCAGCGGGGGACAGGGTACTAATGAAAAACTGTTTTTT. Protein sequence: CASSGGQGTNEKLFF. The V gene is TRBV9, the J gene TRBJ1-4; 9 bases agree with TRBD1. Germline lookup yields CDR1 SGDLS and CDR2 YYNGEE. The CDR3 sequence is 15 residues long. V lost 3 bases, J lost 2 bases, and 2 bases stayed unmatched. The full variable domain, rest sourced from reference TRBV9 and TRBJ1-4, is DSGVTQTPKHLITATGQRVTLRCSPRSGDLSVYWYQQSLDQGLQFLIQYYNGEERAKGNILERFSAQQFPDLHSELNLSSLELGDSALYFCASSGGQGTNEKLFFGSGTQLSVL.

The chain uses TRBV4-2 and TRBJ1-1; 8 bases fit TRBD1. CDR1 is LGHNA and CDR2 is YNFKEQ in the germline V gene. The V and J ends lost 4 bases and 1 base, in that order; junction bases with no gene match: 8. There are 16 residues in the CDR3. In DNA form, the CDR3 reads TGTGCCAGCAGCCTTCAATCCGGGACAGGGAACACTGAAGCTTTCTTT. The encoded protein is CASSLQSGTGNTEAFF.

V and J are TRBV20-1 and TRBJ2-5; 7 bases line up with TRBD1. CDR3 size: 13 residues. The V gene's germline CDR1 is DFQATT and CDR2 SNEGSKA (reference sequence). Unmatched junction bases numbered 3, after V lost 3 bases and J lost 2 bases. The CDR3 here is CSASGTDQETQYF. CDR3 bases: TGCAGTGCTAGCGGGACAGATCAAGAGACCCAGTACTTC.

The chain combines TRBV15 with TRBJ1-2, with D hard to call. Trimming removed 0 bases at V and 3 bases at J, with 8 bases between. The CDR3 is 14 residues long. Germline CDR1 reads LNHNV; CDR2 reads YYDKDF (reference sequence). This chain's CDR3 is CATSRERADYGYTF. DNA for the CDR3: TGTGCCACCAGCAGAGAGCGGGCCGACTATGGCTACACCTTC.